The 18 T cell receptor beta chains below all came from one sample that was sequenced in a study of T cell clonality in common variable immunodeficiency. The assay was immunoSEQ multiplex PCR, and TCRdb's table has in-frame clones only and misses some. Altogether about 52,000 clones were found in the sample, and no singletons occur. Sequencing was done on a sample of peripheral blood mononuclear cells. These receptors came from a person aged 18 to 70 in good health.

This clone has a count of ten or more. The read is 3 residues too short to cover the CDR3 end, so that end is filled in from the germline J gene. V gene TRBV5-1 combines with J gene TRBJ2-1, with 11 bases that match TRBD2. Trimming removed 4 bases from V and 5 bases from J; junction bases left unmatched: 5. CDR1 and CDR2 (germline): SGHRS, YFSETQ. The CDR3 sequence is 15 residues long. The sequenced part of the CDR3 DNA is TGCGCCAGCAGCGGACGGACTAGCGGGCACAATGAG. Translation: CASSGRTSGHNE. Given in full, the CDR3 is CASSGRTSGHNEQFF.

This clone occurred many times. The read terminates 3 residues before the CDR3 end, so the remaining end is supplied by the germline J gene. The chain has TRBV20-1 and TRBJ1-2; 8 nucleotides match TRBD1. CDR3 size: 12 residues. With V trimmed by 3 bases and J by 4 bases, 1 base remained unmatched. Germline CDR1 is DFQATT and CDR2 is SNEGSKA (reference sequence). The CDR3 DNA, read in part, is TGCAGTGCTAGCGACAGGGGCTATGGC. Amino acid sequence: CSASDRGYG. The whole CDR3 region reads CSASDRGYGYTF.

This clone was counted ten times or more. Read sequence stops 3 residues before the CDR3 end, and the germline J gene provides the missing end. The chain employs TRBV20-1 and TRBJ1-1; no firm D call. The CDR3 is made up of 14 amino acids. V gave up 2 bases and J gave up 2 bases, with 12 bases separating them. Germline loops: CDR1 DFQATT, CDR2 SNEGSKA (reference sequence). CDR3 sequence: CSARPTELNTEAFF. The CDR3 DNA, read in part, is TGCAGTGCTAGACCTACAGAGCTCAACACTGAA.

This clone was observed many times. The read finishes 3 residues shy of the CDR3 end, and the germline J gene is used to complete it. The rearrangement uses TRBV18 and TRBJ2-3; D not certain. The CDR3 is 14 amino acids. Trimming pared 2 bases from V and 1 base from J, leaving 7 bases between. Germline V lookup: CDR1 KGHSH, CDR2 LQKENI. The CDR3 DNA, read in part, is TGTGCCAGCTCACCATCGGCGGGCACAGATACG. This sequence encodes CASSPSAGTDT. The entire CDR3 is CASSPSAGTDTQYF.

This clone was picked up a small number of times. The observed sequence ends 3 residues before the CDR3 terminus, with the missing tail filled in from the germline J gene. The chain joins TRBV2 to TRBJ2-7, with 8 bases identical to TRBD2. Germline V gene lookup returns CDR1 SNHLY and CDR2 FYNNEI. Trimming cost V 4 bases and J 3 bases; bases outside gene matches: 17. The CDR3 covers 18 residues. The CDR3 DNA, read in part, is TGTGCCAGCAGTGGGGTGGTAGCGGGGCTTTTCGGGGGCTACGAG. Protein: CASSGVVAGLFGGYE. The full CDR3 reads CASSGVVAGLFGGYEQYF. Full variable domain (outside the CDR3, taken from reference TRBV2 and TRBJ2-7): EPEVTQTPSHQVTQMGQEVILRCVPISNHLYFYWYRQILGQKVEFLVSFYNNEISEKSEIFDDQFSVERPDGSNFTLKIRSTKLEDSAMYFCASSGVVAGLFGGYEQYFGPGTRLTVT.

This clone was seen ten or more times. The read stops 3 residues short of the end of the CDR3; the missing end is completed from the germline J gene. The chain joins TRBV2 to TRBJ2-7, with 11 bases lining up with TRBD2. Trimming took 6 bases from V and 5 from J; bases not matched to a gene: 12. This CDR3 contains 16 residues. Germline lookup yields CDR1 SNHLY and CDR2 FYNNEI. The CDR3: CASSGIAGGPGHEQYF. The CDR3 bases that were read are TGTGCCAGCAGCGGTATAGCGGGGGGGCCGGGCCACGAG.

In regard to this clone: The CDR3 end lies 3 residues beyond the end of the read and is filled in from the germline J gene. This chain links TRBV19 with TRBJ1-1, with TRBD1 as a possible D gene (5 bases). Trimming removed 6 bases from V and 3 bases from J, with 14 bases in between. The V gene's germline CDR1 is LNHDA and CDR2 SQIVND (reference sequence). The CDR3 is 14 residues long. The CDR3 is CASRIQEEDTEAFF. The CDR3 bases that were read are TGTGCCAGTAGAATACAGGAAGAAGACACTGAA.

This clone has a count of ten or more. The CDR3 is cut off 3 residues early in the read; its end comes from the germline J gene. The chain carries TRBV5-6 and TRBJ1-1, with 8 bases lining up with TRBD1. Trimming cost V 4 bases and J 4 bases; bases outside gene matches: 9. There are 15 residues in the CDR3. Germline V lookup: CDR1 SGHDT, CDR2 YYEEEE. The part of the CDR3 DNA that was read is TGTGCCAGCAGCGGGAACAGGGGGTTTATCACTGAA. It is translated as CASSGNRGFITE. The full CDR3 reads CASSGNRGFITEAFF.

This clone has a handful of counts. The observed sequence ends 3 residues before the CDR3 terminus, with the missing tail filled in from the germline J gene. This chain uses TRBV20-1 with TRBJ1-5; tentatively, D is TRBD1 (6 bases). This CDR3 is built from 15 residues. Germline V gene sequence: CDR1 DFQATT, CDR2 SNEGSKA (reference sequence). V was clipped by 5 bases and J by 0 bases, with 14 bases between them. The covered CDR3 bases are TGCAGTGCTGGACGGGGGGCCTATAGCAATCAGCCC. Translating it yields CSAGRGAYSNQP. In full, the CDR3 is CSAGRGAYSNQPQHF.

This clone was observed many times. Sequencing ends 3 residues short of the CDR3 end; the germline J gene provides the rest. This chain joins TRBV20-1 and TRBJ2-2, with a possible D match to TRBD2 (7 bases). CDR1 and CDR2 (germline): DFQATT, SNEGSKA (reference sequence). V was pared by 0 bases and J by 2 bases, with 16 bases between. The CDR3 covers 17 residues. CDR3 DNA (partial): TGCAGTGCTAGAGAAATTATGAGGGGGGGCAACACCGGGGAG. This gives the protein CSAREIMRGGNTGE. The whole CDR3 region reads CSAREIMRGGNTGELFF.

This clone came up many times. With the read ending 3 residues before the CDR3 end, the germline J gene is used to fill in that end. The chain joins TRBV7-2 to TRBJ1-3; no clear D gene. V was trimmed by 2 bases and J by 2 bases, leaving 7 bases between them. The CDR3 runs to 14 residues. The V gene's germline CDR1 is SGHTA and CDR2 FQGNSA. The sequenced part of the CDR3 DNA is TGTGCCAGCAGCTTAACGGTCGCTGGAAACACC. It codes for CASSLTVAGNT. The CDR3, in full, reads CASSLTVAGNTIYF.

This clone appeared many times. CDR3 DNA (partial): TGTGCCAGCAGCTTAGCAGGGGGCGTTCGGGGC. The encoded protein is CASSLAGGVRG. The full CDR3 sequence reads CASSLAGGVRGYTF. V gene TRBV7-6 combines with J gene TRBJ1-2; TRBD1 matches at 7 bases. The read terminates 3 residues ahead of where the CDR3 ends, so the germline J gene completes it. This CDR3 comprises 14 residues. The germline V gene encodes CDR1 SGHVS and CDR2 FNYEAQ. The variable domain in full, completed from reference TRBV7-6 and TRBJ1-2, reads GAGVSQSPRYKVTKRGQDVALRCDPISGHVSLYWYRQALGQGPEFLTYFNYEAQQDKSGLPNDRFSAERPEGSISTLTIQRTEQRDSAMYRCASSLAGGVRGYTFGSGTRLTVV.

This clone was counted between two and nine times. Read data end 3 residues before the CDR3 end; the end is taken from the germline J gene. The rearrangement links TRBV20-1 to TRBJ2-7; the D gene is possibly TRBD1 (5 bases). This CDR3 contains 17 residues. The germline V and J ends were trimmed by 3 bases and 0 bases, with 21 bases remaining between them. Per the germline V gene, CDR1 is DFQATT and CDR2 is SNEGSKA (reference sequence). The DNA read from the CDR3 is TGCAGTGCTAGTGGGCAGGGTACCGAAAGCCTCTCCTACGAG. The encoded protein is CSASGQGTESLSYE. The whole CDR3 reads CSASGQGTESLSYEQYF.

There are many counts of this clone. The CDR3 end falls 3 residues outside the read, so it is completed with the germline J gene. The chain carries TRBV3-1 (or the pseudogene TRBV3-2) and TRBJ1-6; D not resolved. CDR3 size: 14 residues. Germline V gives CDR1 LGHDT, CDR2 YNNKEL (reference sequence). V was shortened by 4 bases and J by 8 bases, with 12 bases between the two germline ends. The CDR3 loop is CASSPTVLDSPLHF. CDR3 DNA, as far as it was read: TGTGCCAGCAGCCCAACCGTCTTAGATTCACCC.

The sample holds many counts of this clone. Germline and junction disagree at one end, which may indicate a read error. The CDR3 end falls 3 residues outside the read, so it is completed with the germline J gene. The chain recombines TRBV4-2 with TRBJ1-2; D is possibly TRBD1 (5 bases). Germline V gene data show CDR1 as LGHNA and CDR2 as YNFKEQ. This CDR3 comprises 15 residues. The CDR3 reads CASSQRPGFAYGYTF. The CDR3 bases that were read are TGCGCCAGCAGCCAACGACCAGGGTTTGCCTATGGC.

In its sample, this clone was seen many times. The CDR3 goes on 3 residues after the read ends, and that part is filled in from the germline J gene. The V and J genes are TRBV6-2 or TRBV6-3 and TRBJ2-1, with 9 bases matching TRBD2. The germline CDR1 and CDR2 sequences are MNHEY and SVGEGT. The junction had 9 bases not matched to a gene; V was cut back by 5 bases and J by 4 bases. CDR3 length: 16 amino acids. CDR3 bases read: TGTGCCAGCAGTCCTAGCGGGACAAATCGATACAATGAG. Its translation is CASSPSGTNRYNE. The CDR3 as a whole reads CASSPSGTNRYNEQFF.

This clone was picked up many times. The read is 3 residues too short to cover the CDR3 end, so that end is filled in from the germline J gene. The V and J genes are TRBV12-3 or TRBV12-4 and TRBJ2-5; maybe TRBD1 (6 bases). Trimming removed 6 bases from V and 5 bases from J, with 10 bases in between. The CDR3 is 12 residues long. This CDR3 reads CASRGHPETQYF. CDR3 bases read: TGTGCCAGCAGGGGACACCCGGAGACC.

This clone was seen ten or more times. The sequenced fragment ends 3 residues before the CDR3 boundary, so the rest is inferred from the germline J gene. V is TRBV19 and J is TRBJ1-2; perhaps TRBD1 as D (6 bases). Per germline, CDR1 LNHDA and CDR2 SQIVND (reference sequence). CDR3 size: 12 residues. The CDR3 here is CASTFRGGGYTF. The part of the CDR3 DNA that was read is TGTGCCAGTACCTTCAGGGGAGGAGGC. Full variable domain (rest looked up from reference TRBV19 and TRBJ1-2): DGGITQSPKYLFRKEGQNVTLSCEQNLNHDAMYWYRQDPGQGLRLIYYSQIVNDFQKGDIAEGYSVSREKKESFPLTVTSAQKNPTAFYLCASTFRGGGYTFGSGTRLTVV.